This section outlines one TCR beta chain sequence together with its context. This entry comes from a study of blood T cell repertoires in COVID-19. Study summary: The origin of the acute and convalescent COVID-19 samples was the United States, Italy and Spain. Nucleic acid was either cDNA or gDNA, and it came from T cells, B-cell-depleted T cells, or PBMCs.

Germline V CDR1 and CDR2: SGDLS, YYNGEE. The CDR3 extends over 15 amino acids. V lost 0 bases, J lost 3 bases, and 11 bases lay in between. Clones were read by immunoSEQ multiplex PCR, and TCRdb kept only the in-frame ones, dropping some. The profile shows roughly 32,000 clones, roughly 75% of them singletons. The V and J genes are TRBV9 and TRBJ2-3, with TRBD2 as a possible D gene (5 bases). Sequencing input: peripheral blood. This TCR came from an elderly man with active or convalescent COVID-19. The CDR3 bases are TGTGCCAGCAGCGTAGGCCCTAGCAGTACAGATACGCAGTATTTT. Translation gives CASSVGPSSTDTQYF.